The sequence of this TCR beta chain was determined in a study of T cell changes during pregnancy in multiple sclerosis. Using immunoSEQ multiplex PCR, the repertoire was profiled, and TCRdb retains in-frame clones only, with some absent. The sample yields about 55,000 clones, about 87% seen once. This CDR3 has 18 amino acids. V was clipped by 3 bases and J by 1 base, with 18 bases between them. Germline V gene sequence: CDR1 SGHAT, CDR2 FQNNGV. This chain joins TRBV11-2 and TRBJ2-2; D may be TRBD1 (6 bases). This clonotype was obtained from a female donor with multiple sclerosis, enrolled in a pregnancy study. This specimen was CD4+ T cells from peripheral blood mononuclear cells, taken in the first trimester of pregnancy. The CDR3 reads CASSFPRWAGENTGELFF. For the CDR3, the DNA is TGTGCCAGCAGCTTTCCTCGTTGGGCAGGGGAGAACACCGGGGAGCTGTTTTTT.